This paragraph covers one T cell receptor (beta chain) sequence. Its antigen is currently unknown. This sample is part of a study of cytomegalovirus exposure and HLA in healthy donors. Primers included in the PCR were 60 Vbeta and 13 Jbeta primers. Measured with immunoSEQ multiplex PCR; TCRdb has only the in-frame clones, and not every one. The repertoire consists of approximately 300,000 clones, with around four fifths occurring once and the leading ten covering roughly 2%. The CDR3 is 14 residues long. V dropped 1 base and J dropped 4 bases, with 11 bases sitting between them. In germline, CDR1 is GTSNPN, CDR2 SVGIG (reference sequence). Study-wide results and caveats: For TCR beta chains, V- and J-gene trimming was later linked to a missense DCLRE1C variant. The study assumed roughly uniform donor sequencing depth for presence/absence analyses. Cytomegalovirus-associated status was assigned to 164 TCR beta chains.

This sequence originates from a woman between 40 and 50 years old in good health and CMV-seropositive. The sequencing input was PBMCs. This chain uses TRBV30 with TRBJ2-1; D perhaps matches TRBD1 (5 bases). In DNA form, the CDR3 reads TGTGCCTGGAGTGGGGGCGACTTTTACAATGAGCAGTTCTTC. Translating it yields CAWSGGDFYNEQFF.